This T cell receptor (beta chain) is from a study of PD-L1 blockade in urothelial cancer. Study at large: Bladder-origin urothelial cancer in males covered about 90% of the roughly 30 patients. When blood samples were assessed, the median T cell count was some 140,000. Study observations and caveats: A below-median TCR clonality in blood before treatment predicted better survival.

Time point of the sample: pretreatment peripheral blood. Germline V gives CDR1 MNHEY, CDR2 SVGAGI. The V gene lost 6 bases and the J gene lost 2 bases, with 13 bases spanning the gap. The CDR3 extends over 14 amino acids. As to this clone: Its antigen is not known.

Spiking each PCR with synthetic TCR analog templates was performed. The assay was immunoSEQ multiplex PCR, and TCRdb's table has in-frame clones only and misses some. The table records tens of thousands of clones, around 87% of them present only once. The chain joins TRBV6-5 to TRBJ1-2, with TRBD1 as a possible D gene (5 bases). This receptor was obtained from a man aged 60 to 69 with urothelial cancer. This specimen consisted of PBMCs, obtained around atezolizumab (anti-PD-L1) treatment. The CDR3 spells CASSTTGGNYGYTF. DNA for the CDR3: TGTGCCAGCAGCACCACGGGGGGGAACTATGGCTACACCTTC.